What follows are 29 T cell receptor beta chains derived from one specimen sequenced in a study of blood T cells in healthy people across ages. Using a J-beta primer mix together with a sample-barcoded 5' primer, a second PCR was run for about 6 to 12 cycles. TCRdb called the 5' RACE reads again in MiXCR, with one record for every CDR3 protein. The sample has fewer than 800,000 distinct CDR3 sequences, around 25% seen once; the top ten hold 9.4%. These same records also appear under a second study, on T cells of mothers and their children.

Sequenced sample: blood. Receptors were obtained from a boy between 5 and 17 years old in good health.

This clonotype was seen only a few times. The chain combines TRBV25-1 with TRBJ1-3; D remains ambiguous. Germline V gene data show CDR1 as MGHDK and CDR2 as SYGVNS. V shed 4 bases and J shed 4 bases, with 5 bases lying between them. The CDR3 sequence is 12 residues long. CDR3 residues: CASSGEGNTIYF. The CDR3 coding sequence is TGTGCCAGCAGTGGAGAGGGAAACACCATATATTTT.

In its sample, this clonotype was seen a few times. This chain uses TRBV29-1 with TRBJ2-5; perhaps D is TRBD1 or TRBD2 (5 bases each). This CDR3 region has 14 residues. CDR1 and CDR2 (germline): SQVTM, ANQGSEA. V lost 4 bases, J lost 1 base, and 13 bases lay in between. The CDR3 is CSVVGLGTQETQYF. Written as DNA, the CDR3 is TGCAGCGTTGTTGGATTGGGGACCCAAGAGACCCAGTACTTC.

This chain joins TRBV6-1 and TRBJ2-5; 7 bases agree with TRBD2. CDR1 is MNHNS, CDR2 SASEGT, per germline. This CDR3 has 15 amino acids. With V trimmed by 5 bases and J by 0 bases, 6 bases remained unmatched. This CDR3 is CASSSSAGNQETQYF. DNA for the CDR3: TGTGCCAGCAGTTCTTCAGCGGGGAACCAAGAGACCCAGTACTTC.

The gene calls are TRBV29-1 and TRBJ1-1, with 8 bases that match TRBD1. The CDR3 consists of 11 residues. The ends lost 6 bases at V and 12 bases at J; junction bases unmatched: 9. CDR1 is SQVTM and CDR2 is ANQGSEA in the germline V gene. The CDR3 nucleotides read TGCAGCGTCGCTGGGACAGGCAAGACTTTCTTT. This gives the protein CSVAGTGKTFF.

The chain employs TRBV25-1 and TRBJ1-6; D is perhaps TRBD1 (5 bases). Deletions cut 3 bases from V and 6 bases from J, with 15 bases between. From germline, CDR1 is MGHDK and CDR2 SYGVNS. The CDR3 is 16 amino acids. The CDR3 region is CASSEGGGTGNSPLHF. Here the CDR3 DNA reads TGTGCCAGCAGTGAGGGGGGGGGTACGGGTAATTCACCCCTCCACTTT.

This clonotype turned up a few times. The rearrangement joins TRBV29-1 to TRBJ2-5; TRBD1 matches 8 bases. The end of the DNA is better explained by TRBJ2-1, so the J call may be wrong. Germline CDR1 is SQVTM and CDR2 is ANQGSEA. This CDR3 has 10 amino acids. CDR3 residues: CSGTGLEQFF. The CDR3 DNA is TGCAGCGGGACAGGGCTTGAGCAGTTCTTC.

The chain couples TRBV20-1 to TRBJ1-3; TRBD1 might be the D (5 bases). The V end was cut by 6 bases, the J end by 9 bases, with 18 bases between. The germline V gene encodes CDR1 DFQATT and CDR2 SNEGSKA (reference sequence). The CDR3 runs 13 residues. CDR3 DNA sequence: TGCAGTGCGGTACTAACAGGCACCGGCACCATATATTTT. As protein: CSAVLTGTGTIYF.

The chain carries TRBV12-3 or TRBV12-4 and TRBJ2-5; tentatively, D is TRBD2 (5 bases). The V gene lost 8 bases and the J gene lost 4 bases, with 14 bases spanning the gap. The CDR3 totals 13 residues. The CDR3 loop reads CASGSSLGETQYF. The CDR3 DNA reads TGTGCCAGCGGGAGCTCCCTGGGAGAGACCCAGTACTTC.

The V call is TRBV9, the J call TRBJ2-1, with TRBD2 identical over 11 bases. From germline, CDR1 is SGDLS and CDR2 YYNGEE. V lost 3 bases and J lost 10; bases outside the gene matches: 3. The CDR3 has 13 amino acids. In DNA form, the CDR3 reads TGTGCCAGCAGCGCGAGACTAGCGGGGGAGCAGTTCTTC. Protein: CASSARLAGEQFF.

V usage is TRBV7-2 and J usage is TRBJ2-5; possibly TRBD1 for D (6 bases). V lost 5 bases and J 2 bases, leaving 15 bases between the germline ends. From germline, CDR1 is SGHTA and CDR2 FQGNSA. This CDR3 is built from 15 residues. The CDR3 DNA reads TGTGCCAGCAGCCTCGGGACACACTGGCAAGAGACCCAGTACTTC. Translation gives CASSLGTHWQETQYF.

The rearrangement joins TRBV4-2 to TRBJ2-7, with D uncertain. CDR3 length: 13 residues. CDR1 and CDR2 from the germline V gene are LGHNA and YNFKEQ. The germline V and J ends were trimmed by 4 bases and 3 bases, with 10 bases remaining between them. CDR3 in amino acids: CASSRDSRYEQYF. The CDR3 coding sequence is TGTGCCAGCAGCCGTGACTCCCGCTACGAGCAGTACTTC.

The CDR3 bases are TGTGCCAGCAGTGAACCCCCCGGGAGGATCACCGGGGAGCTGTTTTTT. It codes for CASSEPPGRITGELFF. The rearrangement uses TRBV6-1 and TRBJ2-2; TRBD2 matches at 7 bases. CDR3 length: 16 residues. The germline gives CDR1 MNHNS, CDR2 SASEGT. V shed 2 bases and J 4 bases; nucleotides not matched to a gene: 7.

This clonotype was seen more than once but under ten times. The rearrangement joins TRBV6-6 to TRBJ2-2; D gene uncertain. This CDR3 comprises 11 residues. The V gene lost 7 bases and the J gene lost 6 bases, with 6 bases spanning the gap. From germline, CDR1 is MNHNY and CDR2 SVGAGI (reference sequence). The CDR3: CASTLPGELFF. CDR3 in DNA: TGTGCCAGCACTCTCCCCGGGGAGCTGTTTTTT.

This clonotype was counted a few times. V is TRBV9 and J is TRBJ2-5; tentative D call: TRBD2 (5 bases). CDR3 length equals 14 residues. The germline CDR1 and CDR2 sequences are SGDLS and YYNGEE. Trimming stripped 1 base from V and 3 bases from J, with 10 bases between. The CDR3 nucleotides read TGTGCCAGCAGCGTATCGGCCGGGAAAGAGACCCAGTACTTC. Translated, it gives CASSVSAGKETQYF.

This chain joins TRBV20-1 and TRBJ2-5, with D uncertain. The last part of the DNA fits TRBJ2-1 better; the J call may be wrong. The germline V gene encodes CDR1 DFQATT and CDR2 SNEGSKA (reference sequence). This CDR3 region has 10 residues. CDR3 DNA: TGCAGTGCTAAAAGGAATGAGCAGTTCTTC. This codes for CSAKRNEQFF.

The V and J genes are TRBV3-1 and TRBJ2-1; 14 nucleotides agree with TRBD2. Germline V gives CDR1 LGHDT, CDR2 YNNKEL (reference sequence). CDR3 size: 17 residues. Germline trimming cut 2 bases from V and 1 base from J; bases unmatched to any gene: 1. The CDR3 coding sequence is TGTGCCAGCAGCCAACGACTAGCGGGGGGGTCCTACAATGAGCAGTTCTTC. This codes for CASSQRLAGGSYNEQFF.

The genes are TRBV28 and TRBJ1-5; 8 nucleotides line up with TRBD1. The V and J ends lost 6 bases and 3 bases, in that order; junction bases with no gene match: 7. The CDR3 has 15 residues. In germline, CDR1 is MDHEN, CDR2 SYDVKM. CDR3 nucleotide sequence: TGTGCCAGCAGACCGGGACAGGCCTACAATCAGCCCCAGCATTTT. It codes for CASRPGQAYNQPQHF.

This clonotype was observed a handful of times. This chain joins TRBV24-1 and TRBJ2-1; the D is unclear. The length of the CDR3 is 12 residues. Trimming took 1 base from V and 10 from J, leaving 7 bases between them. The germline CDR1 and CDR2 sequences are KGHDR and SFDVKD. The CDR3 reads CATSDFPNEQFF. The CDR3, as DNA: TGTGCCACCAGTGATTTCCCCAACGAGCAGTTCTTC.

This clonotype has a handful of counts. This chain joins TRBV14 and TRBJ2-4; TRBD2 agrees at 11 bases. Germline V CDR1 and CDR2: SGHDN, FVKESK. Losses at the gene ends were 0 bases for V and 12 bases for J; bases not matched to a gene: 7. The CDR3 covers 15 residues. The CDR3 loop reads CASSQDLSSGRTQYF. The CDR3 nucleotides read TGTGCCAGCAGCCAAGATCTTTCTAGCGGGAGGACTCAGTACTTC. Filled out from reference TRBV14 and TRBJ2-4, the complete variable domain reads EAGVTQFPSHSVIEKGQTVTLRCDPISGHDNLYWYRRVMGKEIKFLLHFVKESKQDESGMPNNRFLAERTGGTYSTLKVQPAELEDSGVYFCASSQDLSSGRTQYFGAGTRLSVL.

This clonotype turned up a few times. V is TRBV5-1 and J is TRBJ2-1; no firm D call. The CDR3 covers 14 residues. The V end lost 0 bases, the J end lost 3 bases, and 7 bases lay between the germline ends. The germline V gene has CDR1 SGHRS and CDR2 YFSETQ. The DNA for the CDR3 is TGCGCCAGCAGCTTGGCGGAACGCTACAATGAGCAGTTCTTC. Amino acid sequence: CASSLAERYNEQFF. The full variable domain, completed using reference TRBV5-1 and TRBJ2-1, is KAGVTQTPRYLIKTRGQQVTLSCSPISGHRSVSWYQQTPGQGLQFLFEYFSETQRNKGNFPGRFSGRQFSNSRSEMNVSTLELGDSALYLCASSLAERYNEQFFGPGTRLTVL.

The V and J genes are TRBV6-2 or TRBV6-3 and TRBJ2-1; the D is unclear. CDR3 size: 14 residues. CDR1 and CDR2 from the germline V gene are MNHEY and SVGEGT. With 2 bases removed from V and 2 bases from J, the gap between germline ends came to 7 bases. CDR3 DNA: TGTGCCAGCAGTTACCGGGTTACCTACAATGAGCAGTTCTTC. Residues: CASSYRVTYNEQFF.

In its sample, this clonotype was seen a few times. The chain is built from TRBV6-1 and TRBJ1-2; D is uncertain. Per germline, CDR1 MNHNS and CDR2 SASEGT. The CDR3 contains 16 residues. Trimming pared 5 bases from V and 4 bases from J, leaving 20 bases between. CDR3 protein: CASSLRPHPGAYGYTF. As DNA, the CDR3 is TGTGCCAGCAGTCTCAGGCCCCATCCCGGCGCCTATGGCTACACCTTC.

This clonotype was counted a few times. The J gene is TRBJ2-1, the V gene TRBV7-9, with 7 bases lining up with TRBD2. From germline, CDR1 is SEHNR and CDR2 FQNEAQ (reference sequence). V was pared by 1 base and J by 0 bases, with 6 bases of the junction left unmatched. CDR3 length: 17 residues. CDR3 sequence (DNA): TGTGCCAGCAGCTTAGGGGGGGGACTCAGCTCCTACAATGAGCAGTTCTTC. This encodes CASSLGGGLSSYNEQFF.

This clonotype was detected only a few times. The V gene is TRBV9, the J gene TRBJ2-5; possible D gene TRBD2, 5 bases. V gave up 3 bases and J gave up 5 bases, with 20 bases separating them. Germline CDR1 is SGDLS and CDR2 is YYNGEE. The CDR3 is made up of 16 amino acids. CDR3 sequence: CASSARLTGSGETQYF. The DNA for the CDR3 is TGTGCCAGCAGCGCACGACTGACGGGATCTGGGGAGACCCAGTACTTC.

The J gene is TRBJ2-5, the V gene TRBV4-2; D ambiguous. The CDR3 runs 12 residues. The germline CDR1 and CDR2 sequences are LGHNA and YNFKEQ. Trimming stripped 1 base from V and 5 bases from J, with 5 bases between. The CDR3 coding sequence is TGTGCCAGCAGCCAAGGACCGGAGACCCAGTACTTC. Translated, it gives CASSQGPETQYF.

This clonotype has just a few counts. V is TRBV15 and J is TRBJ2-7, with 7 positions matching TRBD1. V lost 3 bases to trimming and J lost 3 bases; unmatched junction nucleotides: 5. CDR1 and CDR2 (germline): LNHNV, YYDKDF (reference sequence). CDR3 length: 14 residues. The CDR3 DNA reads TGTGCCACCAGCAGCGGGACAGCGGTCTACGAGCAGTACTTC. Translating it yields CATSSGTAVYEQYF.

V is TRBV12-3 or TRBV12-4 and J is TRBJ2-5, with 9 bases identical to TRBD2. V lost 7 bases and J lost 7; bases outside the gene matches: 7. The CDR3 length is 13 residues. The CDR3 DNA reads TGTGCCAGCAAATCTAGCGGGAACGTGACCCAGTACTTC. Translated, it gives CASKSSGNVTQYF.

This clonotype was detected only a few times. The chain couples TRBV7-3 to TRBJ1-2; no clear D gene. V was cut by 2 bases and J by 5 bases, with 12 bases left in between. The CDR3 has 14 residues. Germline V gives CDR1 SGHTA, CDR2 FQGTGA. The CDR3 is CASSLAGSQYGYTF. The CDR3 DNA reads TGTGCCAGCAGCTTAGCGGGCTCTCAATATGGCTACACCTTC.

CDR3 nucleotide sequence: TGCGCCAGCAGCCAAGTTGGCCGCAACCCCCAGATTCTCTATGGCTACACCTTC. It is translated as CASSQVGRNPQILYGYTF. The rearrangement links TRBV4-1 to TRBJ1-2; D gene ambiguous. CDR3 length: 18 amino acids. Germline V gene lookup returns CDR1 MGHRA and CDR2 YSYEKL. Trimming took 1 base from V and 4 from J, leaving 22 bases between them.